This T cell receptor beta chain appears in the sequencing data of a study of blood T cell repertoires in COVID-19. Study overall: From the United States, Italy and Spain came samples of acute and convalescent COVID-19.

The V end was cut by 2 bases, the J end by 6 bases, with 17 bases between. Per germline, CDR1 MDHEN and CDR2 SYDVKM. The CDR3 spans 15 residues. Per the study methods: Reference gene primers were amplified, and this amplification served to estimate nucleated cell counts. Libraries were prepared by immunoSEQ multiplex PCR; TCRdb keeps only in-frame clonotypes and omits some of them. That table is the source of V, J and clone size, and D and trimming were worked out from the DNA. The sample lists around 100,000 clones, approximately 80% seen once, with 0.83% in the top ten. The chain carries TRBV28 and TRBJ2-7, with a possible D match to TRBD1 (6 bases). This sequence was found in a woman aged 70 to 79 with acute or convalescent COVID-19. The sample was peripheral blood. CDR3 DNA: TGTGCCAGCAGTTTAGCTGCAGGGGTGCTCGTCGAGCAGTACTTC. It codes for CASSLAAGVLVEQYF.